Below, one T cell receptor (beta chain) is given with its context. Original methodology: Estimation of nucleated cell counts relied on the amplification of reference gene primers. Some clones are missing from TCRdb's copy, which holds only in-frame ones; the method was immunoSEQ multiplex PCR. The DNA gave D and trimming, while V, J and clone size come from that table. The data show 250,000 or so clones, roughly 88% seen once. The data belong to a study of blood T cell repertoires in COVID-19. Study as a whole: Material from acute and convalescent COVID-19 was sourced from the United States, Italy and Spain. PBMCs, B-cell-depleted T cells, or T cells were the source of the cDNA or gDNA that made up the material.

The receptor's source is a man older than 75 with acute or convalescent COVID-19. Sequenced: peripheral blood.

The CDR3 nucleotides read TGTGCCATCAGTGAGAGGAGGGGACGATGGAACACCATATATTTT. Translation gives CAISERRGRWNTIYF. The chain couples TRBV10-3 to TRBJ1-3, with D maybe TRBD1 (5 bases). CDR3 length equals 15 residues. The V end was cut by 2 bases, the J end by 7 bases, with 15 bases between. Germline lookup yields CDR1 ENHRY and CDR2 SYGVKD.